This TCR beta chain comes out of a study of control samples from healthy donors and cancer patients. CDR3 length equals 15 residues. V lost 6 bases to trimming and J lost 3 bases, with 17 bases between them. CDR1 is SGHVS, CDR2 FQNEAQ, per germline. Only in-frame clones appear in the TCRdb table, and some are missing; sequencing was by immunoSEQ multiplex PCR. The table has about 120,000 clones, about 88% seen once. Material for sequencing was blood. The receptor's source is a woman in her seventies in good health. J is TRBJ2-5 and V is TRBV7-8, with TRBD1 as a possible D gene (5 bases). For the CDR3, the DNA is TGTGCCAGCAGACCAGCTGGGGCACTCGAAGAGACCCAGTACTTC. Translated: CASRPAGALEETQYF. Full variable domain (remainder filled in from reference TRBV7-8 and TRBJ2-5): GAGVSQSPRYKVAKRGQDVALRCDPISGHVSLFWYQQALGQGPEFLTYFQNEAQLDKSGLPSDRFFAERPEGSVSTLKIQRTQQEDSAVYLCASRPAGALEETQYFGPGTRLLVL.